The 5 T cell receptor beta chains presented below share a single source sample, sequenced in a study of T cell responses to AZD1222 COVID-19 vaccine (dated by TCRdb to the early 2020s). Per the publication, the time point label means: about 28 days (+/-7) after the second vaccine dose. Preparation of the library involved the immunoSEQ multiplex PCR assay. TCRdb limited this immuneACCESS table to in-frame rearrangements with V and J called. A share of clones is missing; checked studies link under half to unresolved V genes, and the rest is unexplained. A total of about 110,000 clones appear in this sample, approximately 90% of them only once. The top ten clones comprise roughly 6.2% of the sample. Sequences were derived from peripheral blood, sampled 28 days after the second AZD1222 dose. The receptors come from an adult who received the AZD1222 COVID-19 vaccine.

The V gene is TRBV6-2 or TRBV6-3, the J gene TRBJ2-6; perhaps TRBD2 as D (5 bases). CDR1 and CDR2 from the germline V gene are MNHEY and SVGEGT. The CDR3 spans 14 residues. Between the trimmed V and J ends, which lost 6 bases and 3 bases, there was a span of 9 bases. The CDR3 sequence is CASSREGGANVLTF. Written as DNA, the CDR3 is TGTGCCAGCAGCCGTGAGGGTGGGGCCAACGTCCTGACTTTC.

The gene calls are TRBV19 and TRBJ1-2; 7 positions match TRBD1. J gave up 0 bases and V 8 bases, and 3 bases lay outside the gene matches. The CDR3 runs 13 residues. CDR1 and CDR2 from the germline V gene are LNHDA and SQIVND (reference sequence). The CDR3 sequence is CASWDRSNYGYTF. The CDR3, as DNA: TGTGCCAGTTGGGACAGATCTAACTATGGCTACACCTTC. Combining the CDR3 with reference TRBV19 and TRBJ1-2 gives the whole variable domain DGGITQSPKYLFRKEGQNVTLSCEQNLNHDAMYWYRQDPGQGLRLIYYSQIVNDFQKGDIAEGYSVSREKKESFPLTVTSAQKNPTAFYLCASWDRSNYGYTFGSGTRLTVV.

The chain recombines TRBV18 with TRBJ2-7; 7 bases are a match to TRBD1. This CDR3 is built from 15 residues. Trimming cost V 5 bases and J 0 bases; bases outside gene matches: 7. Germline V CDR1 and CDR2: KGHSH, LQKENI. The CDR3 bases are TGTGCCAGCTCATCACAGGGGTATGGCTCCTACGAGCAGTACTTC. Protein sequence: CASSSQGYGSYEQYF.

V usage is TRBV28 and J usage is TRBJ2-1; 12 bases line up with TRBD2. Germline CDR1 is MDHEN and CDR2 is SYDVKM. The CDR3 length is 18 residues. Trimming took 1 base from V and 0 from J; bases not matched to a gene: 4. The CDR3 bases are TGTGCCAGCAGTTTATATCTAGCGGGAGGGGGCTCCTACAATGAGCAGTTCTTC. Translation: CASSLYLAGGGSYNEQFF.

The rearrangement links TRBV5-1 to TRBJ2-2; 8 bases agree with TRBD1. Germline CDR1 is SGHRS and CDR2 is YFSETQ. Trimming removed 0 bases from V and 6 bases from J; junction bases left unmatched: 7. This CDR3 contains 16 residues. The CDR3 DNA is TGCGCCAGCAGCTTGGCCGTCTCGACAGGGGCCGGGGAGCTGTTTTTT. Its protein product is CASSLAVSTGAGELFF.